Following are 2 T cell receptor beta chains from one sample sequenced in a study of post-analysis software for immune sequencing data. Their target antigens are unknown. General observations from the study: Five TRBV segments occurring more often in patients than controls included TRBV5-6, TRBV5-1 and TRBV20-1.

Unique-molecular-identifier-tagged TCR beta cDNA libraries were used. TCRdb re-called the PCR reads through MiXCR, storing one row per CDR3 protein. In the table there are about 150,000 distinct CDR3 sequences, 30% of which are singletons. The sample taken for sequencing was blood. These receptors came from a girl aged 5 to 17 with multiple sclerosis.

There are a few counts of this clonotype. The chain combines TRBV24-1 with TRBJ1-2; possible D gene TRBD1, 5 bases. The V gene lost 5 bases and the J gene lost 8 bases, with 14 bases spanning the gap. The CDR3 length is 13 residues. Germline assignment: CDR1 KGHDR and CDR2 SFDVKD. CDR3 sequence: CATSADGTSGYTF. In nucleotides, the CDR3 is TGTGCCACCAGTGCCGATGGGACCAGCGGCTACACCTTC.

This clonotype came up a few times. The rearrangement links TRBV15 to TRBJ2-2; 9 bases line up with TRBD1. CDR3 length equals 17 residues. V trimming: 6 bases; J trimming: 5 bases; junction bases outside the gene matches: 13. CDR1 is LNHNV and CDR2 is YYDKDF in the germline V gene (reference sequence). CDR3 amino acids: CATSGLDDRGWTGELFF. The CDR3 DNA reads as TGTGCCACCAGTGGCCTCGACGACAGGGGGTGGACCGGGGAGCTGTTTTTT.